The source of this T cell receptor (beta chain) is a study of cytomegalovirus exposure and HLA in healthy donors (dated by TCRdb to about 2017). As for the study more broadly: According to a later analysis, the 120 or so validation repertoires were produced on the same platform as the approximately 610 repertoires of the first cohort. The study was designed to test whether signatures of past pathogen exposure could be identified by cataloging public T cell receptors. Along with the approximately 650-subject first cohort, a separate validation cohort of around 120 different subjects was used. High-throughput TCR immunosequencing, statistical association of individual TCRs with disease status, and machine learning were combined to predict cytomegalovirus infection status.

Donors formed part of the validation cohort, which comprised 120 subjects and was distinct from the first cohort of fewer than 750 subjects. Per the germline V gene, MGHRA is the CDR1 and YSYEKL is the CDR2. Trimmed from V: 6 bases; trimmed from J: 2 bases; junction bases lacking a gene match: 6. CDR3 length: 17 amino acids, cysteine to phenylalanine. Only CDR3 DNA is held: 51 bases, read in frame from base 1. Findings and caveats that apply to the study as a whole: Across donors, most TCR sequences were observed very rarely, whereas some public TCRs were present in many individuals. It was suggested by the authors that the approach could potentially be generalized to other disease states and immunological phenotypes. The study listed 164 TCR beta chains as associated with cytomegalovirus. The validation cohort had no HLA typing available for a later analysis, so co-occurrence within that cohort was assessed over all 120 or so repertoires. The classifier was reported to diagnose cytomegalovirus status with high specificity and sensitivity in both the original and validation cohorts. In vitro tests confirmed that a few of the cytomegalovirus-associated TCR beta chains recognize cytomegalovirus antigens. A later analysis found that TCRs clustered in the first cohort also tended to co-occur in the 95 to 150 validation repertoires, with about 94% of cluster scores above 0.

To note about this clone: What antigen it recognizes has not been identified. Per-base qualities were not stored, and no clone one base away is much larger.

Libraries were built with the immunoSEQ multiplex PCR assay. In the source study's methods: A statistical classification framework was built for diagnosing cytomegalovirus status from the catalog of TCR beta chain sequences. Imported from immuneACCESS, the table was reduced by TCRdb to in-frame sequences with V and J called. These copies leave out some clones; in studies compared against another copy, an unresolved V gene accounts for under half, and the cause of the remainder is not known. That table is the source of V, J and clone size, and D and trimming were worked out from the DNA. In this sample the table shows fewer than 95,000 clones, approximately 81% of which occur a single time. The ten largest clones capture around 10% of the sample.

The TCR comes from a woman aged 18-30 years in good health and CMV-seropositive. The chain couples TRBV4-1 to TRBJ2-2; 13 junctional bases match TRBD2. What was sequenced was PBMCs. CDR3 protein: CASSTGLAGDNTGELFF. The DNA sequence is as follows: TGCGCCAGCAGTACCGGACTAGCGGGGGACAACACCGGGGAGCTGTTTTTT.